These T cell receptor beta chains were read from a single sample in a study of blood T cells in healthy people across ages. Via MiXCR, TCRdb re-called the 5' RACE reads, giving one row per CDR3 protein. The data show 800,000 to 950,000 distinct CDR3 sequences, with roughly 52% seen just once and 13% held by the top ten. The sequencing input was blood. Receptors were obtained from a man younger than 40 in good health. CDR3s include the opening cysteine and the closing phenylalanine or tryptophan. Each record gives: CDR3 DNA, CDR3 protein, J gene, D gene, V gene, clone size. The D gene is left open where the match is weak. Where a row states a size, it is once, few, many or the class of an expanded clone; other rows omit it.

CDR3nt: TGCAGCGTGATGGAATGGACAGGAGAGACCCAGTACTTC
CDR3aa: CSVMEWTGETQYF
j_gene: TRBJ2-5
d_gene: TRBD1
v_gene: TRBV29-1
abundance: -

CDR3nt: TGCGCCAGCAGCGCGGGGGGACTGGGACAAGAGACCCAGTACTTC
CDR3aa: CASSAGGLGQETQYF
j_gene: TRBJ2-5
d_gene: TRBD2
v_gene: TRBV5-1
abundance: -

CDR3nt: TGCGCCAGCAGCCAAGATGCTAGGCGGGGGGGCACAGATACGCAGTATTTT
CDR3aa: CASSQDARRGGTDTQYF
j_gene: TRBJ2-3
d_gene: TRBD2
v_gene: TRBV4-1
abundance: -

CDR3nt: TGCGCCAGCAGCCTCGCAGGCAGTTCGAACACTGAAGCTTTCTTT
CDR3aa: CASSLAGSSNTEAFF
j_gene: TRBJ1-1
d_gene: -
v_gene: TRBV4-1
abundance: -

CDR3nt: TGCAGCGTACGATCCGGGACAGGGGAGTCCGAGCAGTACTTC
CDR3aa: CSVRSGTGESEQYF
j_gene: TRBJ2-7
d_gene: TRBD1
v_gene: TRBV29-1
abundance: -

CDR3nt: TGCAGTGCTGGTGAAGGGGTTGACGGTGAAGCTTTCTTT
CDR3aa: CSAGEGVDGEAFF
j_gene: TRBJ1-1
d_gene: -
v_gene: TRBV20-1
abundance: -

CDR3nt: TGCAGTGCTCAAAGGCAGAACTACGAGCAGTACTTC
CDR3aa: CSAQRQNYEQYF
j_gene: TRBJ2-7
d_gene: -
v_gene: TRBV20-1
abundance: -

CDR3nt: TGTGCCAGCAGCGGGGGGGACTCACAGGAGCAGTACTTC
CDR3aa: CASSGGDSQEQYF
j_gene: TRBJ2-7
d_gene: TRBD2
v_gene: TRBV12-3/TRBV12-4
abundance: -

CDR3nt: TGTGCCAGCAGCTTAGAGTCGAAGGCTTTCTTT
CDR3aa: CASSLESKAFF
j_gene: TRBJ1-1
d_gene: -
v_gene: TRBV7-9
abundance: few

CDR3nt: TGTGCCAGCAGCTTTGCCCACTCCACAGATACGCAGTATTTT
CDR3aa: CASSFAHSTDTQYF
j_gene: TRBJ2-3
d_gene: -
v_gene: TRBV7-2
abundance: -